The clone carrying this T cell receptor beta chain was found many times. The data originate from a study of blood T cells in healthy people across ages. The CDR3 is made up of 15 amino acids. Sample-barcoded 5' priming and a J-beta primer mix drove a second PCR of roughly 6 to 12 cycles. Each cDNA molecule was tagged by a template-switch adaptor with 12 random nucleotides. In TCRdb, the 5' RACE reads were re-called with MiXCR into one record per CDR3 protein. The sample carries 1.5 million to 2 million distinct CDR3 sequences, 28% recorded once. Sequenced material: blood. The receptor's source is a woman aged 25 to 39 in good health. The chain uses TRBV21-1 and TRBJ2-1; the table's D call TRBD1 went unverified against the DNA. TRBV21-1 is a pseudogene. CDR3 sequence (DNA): TGTGCCAGCAGCAAAGGTTGGCAGGGAGATGGTGAGCAGTTCTTC. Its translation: CASSKGWQGDGEQFF.